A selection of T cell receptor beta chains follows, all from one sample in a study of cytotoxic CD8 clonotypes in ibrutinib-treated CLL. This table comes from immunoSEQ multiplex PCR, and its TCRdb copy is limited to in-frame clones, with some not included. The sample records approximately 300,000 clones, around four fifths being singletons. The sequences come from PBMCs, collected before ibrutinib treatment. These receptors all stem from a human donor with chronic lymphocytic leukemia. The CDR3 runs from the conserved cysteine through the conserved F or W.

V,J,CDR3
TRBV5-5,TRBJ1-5,CASSLMTERGSNQPQHF
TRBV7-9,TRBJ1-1,CASGIWSRTEAFF
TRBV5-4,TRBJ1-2,CASSSADRGYGYTF
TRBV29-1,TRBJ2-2,CSAMTGGAAGELFF
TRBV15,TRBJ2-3,CATSRDPGRVEDTQYF
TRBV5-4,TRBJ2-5,CASSLGSGDVETQYF
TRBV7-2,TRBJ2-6,CASSAGPSSGANVLTF
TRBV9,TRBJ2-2,CASSVRSGNTGELFF
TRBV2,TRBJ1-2,CASSEGQAHGYTF
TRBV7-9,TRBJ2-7,CASSTNQGARHEQYF
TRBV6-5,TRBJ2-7,CASSPGTTPGEQYF